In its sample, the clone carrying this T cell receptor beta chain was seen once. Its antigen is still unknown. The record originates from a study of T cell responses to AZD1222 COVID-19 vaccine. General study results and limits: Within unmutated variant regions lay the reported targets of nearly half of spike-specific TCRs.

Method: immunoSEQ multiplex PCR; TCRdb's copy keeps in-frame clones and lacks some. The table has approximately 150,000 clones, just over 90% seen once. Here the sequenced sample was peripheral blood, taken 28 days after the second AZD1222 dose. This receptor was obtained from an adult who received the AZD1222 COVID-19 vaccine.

The CDR3 coding sequence is TGTGCCAGCAGCTCTGGGACAGCCTATGGCTACACCTTC. It is translated as CASSSGTAYGYTF. The chain employs TRBV7-9 and TRBJ1-2; the match to TRBD1 covers 7 bases. CDR1 is SEHNR and CDR2 is FQNEAQ in the germline V gene (reference sequence). The CDR3 is 13 amino acids. J lost 4 bases, V lost 4 bases, and 3 bases had no gene match.